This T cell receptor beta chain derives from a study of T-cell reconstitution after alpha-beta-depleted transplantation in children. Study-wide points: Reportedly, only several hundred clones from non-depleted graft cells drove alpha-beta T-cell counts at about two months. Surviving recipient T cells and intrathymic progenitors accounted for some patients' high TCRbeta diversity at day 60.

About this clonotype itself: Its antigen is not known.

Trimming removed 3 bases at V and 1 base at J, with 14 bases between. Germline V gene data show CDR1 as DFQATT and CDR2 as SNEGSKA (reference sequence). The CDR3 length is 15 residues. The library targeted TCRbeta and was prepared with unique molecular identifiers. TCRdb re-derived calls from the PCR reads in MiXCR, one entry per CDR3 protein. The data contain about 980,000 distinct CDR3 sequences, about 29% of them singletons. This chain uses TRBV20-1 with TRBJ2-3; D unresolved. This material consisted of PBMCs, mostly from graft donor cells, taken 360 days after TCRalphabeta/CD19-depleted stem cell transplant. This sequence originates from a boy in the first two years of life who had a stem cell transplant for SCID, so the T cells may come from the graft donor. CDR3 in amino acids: CSASFHFSRTDTQYF. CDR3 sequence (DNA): TGCAGTGCTAGTTTTCACTTCAGTCGCACAGATACGCAGTATTTT.